This T cell receptor beta chain was retrieved from a study of regulatory T cells in long-lasting Graves disease. Noted time point: persistent/refractory GD, antithyroid drugs over 5 years with positive TRAb. The TCR library was made from RNA that had been extracted from PBMCs in TRIzol. Germline V gives CDR1 SGHTA, CDR2 FQGNSA. After removal of 1 base from V and 9 bases from J, the junction contained 6 bases not matched to a gene. The CDR3 sequence is 15 residues long. The TCR beta library used iRepertoire HTBI primers with Arm-PCR amplification of CDR3. TCRdb analysed the multiplex PCR reads with MiXCR anew, one entry per CDR3 protein. This sample carries under 350,000 distinct CDR3 sequences, roughly a fifth of them seen once, and the ten largest clones take roughly 56%. There are many counts of this clonotype.

Sequences were derived from peripheral blood mononuclear cells (PBMCs), sampled when the disease was refractory, from a patient treated with antithyroid drugs. V usage is TRBV7-2 and J usage is TRBJ1-6; 7 bases are a match to TRBD1. This TCR derives from a female donor with Graves disease. CDR3 coding DNA: TGTGCCAGCAGCTTAGGCAGGGGGGAGTCTTCACCCCTCCACTTT. Protein product: CASSLGRGESSPLHF.